The sequence of this T cell receptor (beta chain) was determined in a study of blood T cell repertoires in COVID-19 (dated by TCRdb to 2018 to 2021). Regarding the research as a whole: The collaborator samples originated in the United States, Italy and Spain and spanned the acute and convalescent phases of COVID-19. The prospective study material was composed of cDNA or gDNA derived from T cells, B-cell-depleted T cells, or PBMCs. Subjects who had been exposed to COVID-19, were actively infected with it, or had recovered from it provided the deeply sampled blood TCRbeta repertoires that made up the dataset. The repertoires were made available in a free public database intended to serve as a resource for research on the immune response to SARS-CoV-2. Samples came from the ongoing ImmuneRACE study (first 160 participants) plus 1,254 subjects from 6 global collaborators. Sample metadata almost always included a de-identified subject ID, COVID-19 status, age in years and sex. Where available, HLA class I and class II types were obtained from metadata supplied by the sample provider rather than from assay-based typing.

What the authors observed across the whole study: How much clinical and demographic metadata was included differed by source and by participant, and the metadata was provided uncurated.

Points on this clone: Its antigen is currently not known. No base-level quality is on record; no much larger clone is a single base apart.

The collaborating institutions used their own protocols to collect whole blood in K2EDTA tubes. For TCRbeta analysis, collaborator samples were shipped as frozen whole blood, as isolated PBMCs, or as DNA extracted from either sample type. The cysteine opens and the phenylalanine closes a CDR3 of 13 amino acids. Of the read, only the CDR3 DNA is kept; its 39 bases are in frame from base 1. The germline V gene encodes CDR1 SGHTA and CDR2 FQGNSA. V was cut back by 5 bases and J by 5 bases, leaving a gap of 12 bases between them. TCRbeta CDR3 regions were amplified from genomic DNA by means of the immunoSEQ Assay, a bias-controlled multiplex PCR. The original pipeline was this. The number of nucleated cells in each sample was estimated from the amplification of reference gene primers within the assay. To quantify the absolute abundance of each unique TCRbeta CDR3 rearrangement, sequence reads were collapsed and filtered. Productive Simpson clonality was computed per sample as the square root of Simpson's diversity index over productive rearrangements. Here the immuneACCESS table is served through TCRdb, limited to in-frame sequences with V and J called. Missing clones are a known gap in these copies; in checked studies unresolved V genes cover under half, and the rest lacks a known reason. V and J calls and clone size come straight from that table; D and trimming were deduced from the DNA. For this sample there are around 300,000 clones; 65% to 90% appear just once. Roughly 15% of the sample rests with the top ten.

The material sequenced was peripheral blood. In this chain, TRBV7-2 is recombined with TRBJ2-5, with the identity of the D gene unclear. This TCR derives from a human donor in a cohort sampled during active COVID-19. The CDR3 loop reads CASSPGWLETQYF. The nucleotides read TGTGCCAGCAGCCCCGGGTGGCTGGAGACCCAGTACTTC.